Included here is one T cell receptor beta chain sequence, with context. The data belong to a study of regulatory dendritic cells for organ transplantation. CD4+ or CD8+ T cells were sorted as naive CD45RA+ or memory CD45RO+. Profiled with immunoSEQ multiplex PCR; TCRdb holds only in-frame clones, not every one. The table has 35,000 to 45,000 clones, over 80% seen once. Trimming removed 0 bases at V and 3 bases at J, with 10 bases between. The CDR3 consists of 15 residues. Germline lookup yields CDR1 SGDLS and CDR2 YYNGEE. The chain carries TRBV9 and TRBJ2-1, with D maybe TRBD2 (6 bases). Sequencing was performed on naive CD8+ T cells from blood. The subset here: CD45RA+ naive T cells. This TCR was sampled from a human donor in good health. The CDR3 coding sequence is TGTGCCAGCAGCGTAGGTGGACTAAACTACAATGAGCAGTTCTTC. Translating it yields CASSVGGLNYNEQFF. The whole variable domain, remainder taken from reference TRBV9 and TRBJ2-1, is DSGVTQTPKHLITATGQRVTLRCSPRSGDLSVYWYQQSLDQGLQFLIQYYNGEERAKGNILERFSAQQFPDLHSELNLSSLELGDSALYFCASSVGGLNYNEQFFGPGTRLTVL.